The rows below give T cell receptor beta chains drawn from one sample of a study of cytomegalovirus exposure and HLA in healthy donors. The method was immunoSEQ multiplex PCR; TCRdb's version includes in-frame clones alone and lacks a portion of them. Here the sample spans about 98,000 clones, around 80% being singletons. The specimen sequenced was PBMCs. These receptor sequences come from a human donor in good health. The conserved cysteine and the conserved F or W are not part of the CDR3 here. The order of the fields is CDR3 length, V gene, CDR3 protein.

CDR3 length: 13; V gene: TRBV5-1; CDR3 protein: ASSFRTPVNNEQF
CDR3 length: 13; V gene: TRBV19; CDR3 protein: ASSMGGRRGNIQY
CDR3 length: 13; V gene: TRBV9; CDR3 protein: ASSVGLAGDGTQY
CDR3 length: 10; V gene: TRBV7-2; CDR3 protein: ASSPTGGGYT
CDR3 length: 11; V gene: TRBV19; CDR3 protein: ASSPAGTYEQY
CDR3 length: 10; V gene: TRBV7-9; CDR3 protein: ASGAGGSGYT
CDR3 length: 16; V gene: TRBV4-1; CDR3 protein: ASSQAAGLAVSYNEQF
CDR3 length: 13; V gene: TRBV19; CDR3 protein: ASSISGQGDTEAF
CDR3 length: 17; V gene: TRBV5-4; CDR3 protein: ASRSGTSGSLAEYNEQF
CDR3 length: 10; V gene: TRBV2; CDR3 protein: ASSDWAPEAF
CDR3 length: 15; V gene: TRBV2; CDR3 protein: ASSYDRTFSYNSPLH
CDR3 length: 13; V gene: TRBV19; CDR3 protein: ASSRGDLKTGELF
CDR3 length: 12; V gene: TRBV6-1; CDR3 protein: ASSVRQLNQPQH
CDR3 length: 13; V gene: TRBV2; CDR3 protein: ASSVDRGRPNEQF
CDR3 length: 13; V gene: TRBV27; CDR3 protein: ASSLDESSYNEQF
CDR3 length: 12; V gene: TRBV7-2; CDR3 protein: ASSPPGIGDEQY
CDR3 length: 17; V gene: TRBV11-2; CDR3 protein: ASSLWVGTSGRQFGEQF
CDR3 length: 15; V gene: TRBV10-2; CDR3 protein: ASSGPGLAGRTYEQY
CDR3 length: 12; V gene: TRBV6-5; CDR3 protein: ASSYIGANTEAF
CDR3 length: 11; V gene: TRBV30; CDR3 protein: AWRGRYSYEQY
CDR3 length: 11; V gene: TRBV30; CDR3 protein: AWSVRRGTEAF
CDR3 length: 13; V gene: TRBV5-1; CDR3 protein: ASSLGGTGGEKLF
CDR3 length: 10; V gene: TRBV29-1; CDR3 protein: SYKRGENIQY
CDR3 length: 14; V gene: TRBV19; CDR3 protein: ASSIDLAALNTEAF
CDR3 length: 14; V gene: TRBV5-1; CDR3 protein: ASSLGTSREPSEQY
CDR3 length: 15; V gene: TRBV6-1; CDR3 protein: ASSDQLSASAWGELF
CDR3 length: 12; V gene: TRBV15; CDR3 protein: ATSRDRRLGGYT
CDR3 length: 11; V gene: TRBV10-3; CDR3 protein: AISGTSGDEQY
CDR3 length: 12; V gene: TRBV5-4; CDR3 protein: ASSPGQRTGELF
CDR3 length: 13; V gene: TRBV2; CDR3 protein: ASSERPGANYEQY
CDR3 length: 14; V gene: TRBV5-7; CDR3 protein: ASSFTAAIMNNEQF
CDR3 length: 11; V gene: TRBV2; CDR3 protein: ASSERVYNEQF
CDR3 length: 11; V gene: TRBV12-5; CDR3 protein: ASGLGGGDTQY
CDR3 length: 17; V gene: TRBV9; CDR3 protein: ASSPLIPGLAGGDETQY
CDR3 length: 14; V gene: TRBV27; CDR3 protein: ASSSVTGVSTGELF
CDR3 length: 14; V gene: TRBV19; CDR3 protein: ASKTYRQGVRTEAF
CDR3 length: 12; V gene: TRBV2; CDR3 protein: ASSGTASTDTQY
CDR3 length: 11; V gene: TRBV10-3; CDR3 protein: AIRGGRNYEQY
CDR3 length: 15; V gene: TRBV5-1; CDR3 protein: ASSLVQGANSGNTIY
CDR3 length: 12; V gene: TRBV10-3; CDR3 protein: AIRASGNRDTQY
CDR3 length: 13; V gene: TRBV11-2; CDR3 protein: ASSLVGGFTGELF
CDR3 length: 14; V gene: TRBV6-1; CDR3 protein: ASSVTGGNGLGEAF
CDR3 length: 13; V gene: TRBV9; CDR3 protein: ASSVGTSGNNEQF
CDR3 length: 12; V gene: TRBV6-5; CDR3 protein: ASSMTGALGGYT
CDR3 length: 13; V gene: TRBV27; CDR3 protein: ASSFALQGAFEQY
CDR3 length: 13; V gene: TRBV14; CDR3 protein: ASSQEILPGTEAF
CDR3 length: 14; V gene: TRBV4-3; CDR3 protein: ASSPNGLEGTYQQY
CDR3 length: 11; V gene: TRBV18; CDR3 protein: ASSPQRNQPQH
CDR3 length: 11; V gene: TRBV5-4; CDR3 protein: ASSQPTVYGYT
CDR3 length: 10; V gene: TRBV10-3; CDR3 protein: AIGPRLETQY
CDR3 length: 15; V gene: TRBV11-3; CDR3 protein: ASSPTRLAKSTDTQY
CDR3 length: 13; V gene: TRBV6-1; CDR3 protein: ASRDDRVGNTEAF
CDR3 length: 12; V gene: TRBV5-1; CDR3 protein: ASSSGTGNQPQH
CDR3 length: 13; V gene: TRBV4-2; CDR3 protein: ASSQTTGGSYEQY
CDR3 length: 11; V gene: TRBV6-1; CDR3 protein: ASSPSGLTEAF
CDR3 length: 14; V gene: TRBV29-1; CDR3 protein: SVDGQGGAGANVLT
CDR3 length: 8; V gene: TRBV20-1; CDR3 protein: SGGRETQY
CDR3 length: 12; V gene: TRBV18; CDR3 protein: ASSLSHLNTEAF
CDR3 length: 13; V gene: TRBV6-1; CDR3 protein: ASSGLRQASYEQY
CDR3 length: 13; V gene: TRBV5-1; CDR3 protein: ASSLEPGSFSEQF